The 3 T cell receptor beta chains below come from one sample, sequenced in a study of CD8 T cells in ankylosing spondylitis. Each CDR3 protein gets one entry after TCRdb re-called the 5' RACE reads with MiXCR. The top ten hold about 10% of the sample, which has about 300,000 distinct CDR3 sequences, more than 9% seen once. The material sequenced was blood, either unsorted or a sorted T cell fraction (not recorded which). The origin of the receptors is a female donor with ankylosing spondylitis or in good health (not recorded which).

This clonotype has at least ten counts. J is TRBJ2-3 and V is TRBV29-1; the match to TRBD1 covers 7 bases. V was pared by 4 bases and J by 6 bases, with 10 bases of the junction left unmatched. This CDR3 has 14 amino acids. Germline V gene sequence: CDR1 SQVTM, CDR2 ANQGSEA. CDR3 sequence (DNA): TGCAGCGTTGGTTACAGGGGAATAGTGGATACGCAGTATTTT. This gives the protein CSVGYRGIVDTQYF.

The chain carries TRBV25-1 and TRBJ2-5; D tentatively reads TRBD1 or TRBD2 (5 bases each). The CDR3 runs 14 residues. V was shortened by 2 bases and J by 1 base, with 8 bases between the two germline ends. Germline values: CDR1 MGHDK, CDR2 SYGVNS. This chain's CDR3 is CASSETGPQETQYF. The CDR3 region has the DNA TGTGCCAGCAGTGAAACGGGGCCCCAAGAGACCCAGTACTTC. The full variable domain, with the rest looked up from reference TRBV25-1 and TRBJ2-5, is EADIYQTPRYLVIGTGKKITLECSQTMGHDKMYWYQQDPGMELHLIHYSYGVNSTEKGDLSSESTVSRIRTEHFPLTLESARPSHTSQYLCASSETGPQETQYFGPGTRLLVL.

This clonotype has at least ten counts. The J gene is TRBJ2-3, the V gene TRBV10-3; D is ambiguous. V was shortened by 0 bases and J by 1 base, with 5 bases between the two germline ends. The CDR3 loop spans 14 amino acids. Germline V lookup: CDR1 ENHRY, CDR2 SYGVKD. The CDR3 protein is CAISESRGTDTQYF. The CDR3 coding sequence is TGTGCCATCAGTGAGTCACGAGGCACAGATACGCAGTATTTT.